This T cell receptor (beta chain) is from a study of T cells expressing NK-cell markers. Study observations and caveats: About six donors carried dominant NKG2C+ clonotypes that made up about 1.0-8% of their CD8+ T cells. Among a few donors, these clonotypes also ranked first in the CD3+CD56-NKG2C+ fraction.

The cDNA for TCR beta came from 5'RACE template switching with UMIs. No DNA is given; TCRdb re-called the 5' RACE reads and lists each CDR3 protein once. The table counts roughly 15,000 distinct CDR3 sequences; around 60% lies in the top ten. Germline CDR1 is LGHNA and CDR2 is YNFKEQ. CDR3 length: 16 residues. Turning to this clonotype: No antigen is known for it.

J is TRBJ2-1 and V is TRBV4-2; TCRdb selects TRBD1, and the lack of DNA leaves this call unchecked. The specimen sequenced was blood T cells: a sorted CD56 or NKG2C T cell subset, CD4+ or CD8+ T cells, or bulk PBMC T cells (not recorded which). This clonotype was obtained from a man aged 18 to 69 in good health. The CDR3: CASSQVSRGRPGEQFF.